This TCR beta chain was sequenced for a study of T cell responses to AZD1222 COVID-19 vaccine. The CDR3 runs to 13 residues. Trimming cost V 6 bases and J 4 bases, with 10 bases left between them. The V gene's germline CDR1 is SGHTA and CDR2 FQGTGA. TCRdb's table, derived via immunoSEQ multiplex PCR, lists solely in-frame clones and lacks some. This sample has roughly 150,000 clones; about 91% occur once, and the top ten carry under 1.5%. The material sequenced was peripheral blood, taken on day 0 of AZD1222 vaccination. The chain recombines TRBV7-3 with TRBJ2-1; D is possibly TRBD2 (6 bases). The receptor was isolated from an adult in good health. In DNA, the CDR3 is TGTGCCAGCAGTTTAGGGACTTACAATGAGCAGTTCTTC. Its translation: CASSLGTYNEQFF.